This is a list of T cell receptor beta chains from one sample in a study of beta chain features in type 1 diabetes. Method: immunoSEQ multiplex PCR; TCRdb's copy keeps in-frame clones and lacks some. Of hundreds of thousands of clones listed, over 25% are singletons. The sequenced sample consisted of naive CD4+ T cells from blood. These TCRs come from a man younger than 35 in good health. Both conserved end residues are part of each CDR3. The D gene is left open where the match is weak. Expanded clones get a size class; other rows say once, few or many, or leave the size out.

CDR3nt: TGTGCCTGGAGTGTCGGTGAATATGGCTACACCTTC; CDR3aa: CAWSVGEYGYTF; v_gene: TRBV30; j_gene: TRBJ1-2; d_gene: NA; abundance: NA
CDR3nt: TGCGCCAGCAGTCGGGATTGGGAGAACATTCAGTACTTC; CDR3aa: CASSRDWENIQYF; v_gene: TRBV5-1; j_gene: TRBJ2-4; d_gene: NA; abundance: NA
CDR3nt: TGCAGCGTGCGGTGGGCGGGCACAGATACGCAGTATTTT; CDR3aa: CSVRWAGTDTQYF; v_gene: TRBV29-1; j_gene: TRBJ2-3; d_gene: NA; abundance: few
CDR3nt: TGTGCCAGCAGTCCCCTCACGGGCAAGACCTACGAGCAGTACTTC; CDR3aa: CASSPLTGKTYEQYF; v_gene: TRBV25-1; j_gene: TRBJ2-7; d_gene: NA; abundance: NA
CDR3nt: TGCGCCAGCAGCACGAGTGGTGAGCAGTTCTTC; CDR3aa: CASSTSGEQFF; v_gene: TRBV5-1; j_gene: TRBJ2-1; d_gene: NA; abundance: few
CDR3nt: TGTGCCAGCAGTGAACAGCAAGAGACCCAGTACTTC; CDR3aa: CASSEQQETQYF; v_gene: TRBV6-1; j_gene: TRBJ2-5; d_gene: NA; abundance: NA
CDR3nt: TGTGCCACCAGCGTTTACAGGGTGAACACTGAAGCTTTCTTT; CDR3aa: CATSVYRVNTEAFF; v_gene: TRBV15; j_gene: TRBJ1-1; d_gene: NA; abundance: NA
CDR3nt: TGTGCCAGCCTGGGGGCGATAGGAAATGAGCAGTTCTTC; CDR3aa: CASLGAIGNEQFF; v_gene: TRBV25-1; j_gene: TRBJ2-1; d_gene: NA; abundance: NA
CDR3nt: TGTGCCAGCAGCCGAGAACAGGGCTTTTCCTACGAGCAGTACTTC; CDR3aa: CASSREQGFSYEQYF; v_gene: TRBV7-2; j_gene: TRBJ2-7; d_gene: NA; abundance: NA
CDR3nt: TGCGCCAGCAGCCAAGGACTAGCGGGAGTCGGCGAGCAGTACTTC; CDR3aa: CASSQGLAGVGEQYF; v_gene: TRBV4-1; j_gene: TRBJ2-7; d_gene: TRBD2; abundance: NA
CDR3nt: TGTGCCACCAGCAGTACAGCCTACGGGACAGGGGTTTACGAGCAGTACTTC; CDR3aa: CATSSTAYGTGVYEQYF; v_gene: TRBV15; j_gene: TRBJ2-7; d_gene: TRBD1; abundance: NA
CDR3nt: TGTGCCAGCAGCGAACAGGGAAACACTGAAGCTTTCTTT; CDR3aa: CASSEQGNTEAFF; v_gene: TRBV5-4; j_gene: TRBJ1-1; d_gene: NA; abundance: NA
CDR3nt: TGTGCCGCCTCCCTAGCGGGTATATACAATGAGCAGTTCTTC; CDR3aa: CAASLAGIYNEQFF; v_gene: TRBV28; j_gene: TRBJ2-1; d_gene: TRBD2; abundance: few
CDR3nt: TGTGCCAGCAGTTACTCGGGACAGGGAGGCCAGCCCCAGCATTTT; CDR3aa: CASSYSGQGGQPQHF; v_gene: TRBV6-5; j_gene: TRBJ1-5; d_gene: TRBD1; abundance: few
CDR3nt: TGTGCCAGCAGCTCTACAGGGGGCAACTATGGCTACACCTTC; CDR3aa: CASSSTGGNYGYTF; v_gene: TRBV11-2; j_gene: TRBJ1-2; d_gene: TRBD1; abundance: few
CDR3nt: TGCAGCGTTGGAACCGGGACTGCTCTCTATGGCTACACCTTC; CDR3aa: CSVGTGTALYGYTF; v_gene: TRBV29-1; j_gene: TRBJ1-2; d_gene: NA; abundance: once
CDR3nt: TGTGCCAGCAGTGAATCAGCGGGAGGATCCTACGAGCAGTACTTC; CDR3aa: CASSESAGGSYEQYF; v_gene: TRBV25-1; j_gene: TRBJ2-7; d_gene: TRBD2; abundance: NA
CDR3nt: TGTGCCAGCAGCCAAGAACAGGGGTTGTCTGAAGCTTTCTTT; CDR3aa: CASSQEQGLSEAFF; v_gene: TRBV4-2; j_gene: TRBJ1-1; d_gene: TRBD1; abundance: few
CDR3nt: TGTGCCAGCAGTAACGGGAACGAGCAGTACTTC; CDR3aa: CASSNGNEQYF; v_gene: TRBV7-2; j_gene: TRBJ2-7; d_gene: NA; abundance: once
CDR3nt: TGCGCCAGCAGCCAAGTGCTGGGAAGCGCTGAAGCTTTCTTT; CDR3aa: CASSQVLGSAEAFF; v_gene: TRBV4-1; j_gene: TRBJ1-1; d_gene: NA; abundance: NA
CDR3nt: TGTGCCAGCAGCCAAGAACAAACCGGGACTAGCCTTTACGAGCAGTACTTC; CDR3aa: CASSQEQTGTSLYEQYF; v_gene: TRBV14; j_gene: TRBJ2-7; d_gene: TRBD2; abundance: few
CDR3nt: TGTGCCAGCGTAGGGCTCGCCAAAAACATTCAGTACTTC; CDR3aa: CASVGLAKNIQYF; v_gene: TRBV25-1; j_gene: TRBJ2-4; d_gene: NA; abundance: once
CDR3nt: TGTGCCAGCAGCTCCACAGGACTAGCGGGAGGTAACTACCAAAACATTCAGTACTTC; CDR3aa: CASSSTGLAGGNYQNIQYF; v_gene: TRBV13; j_gene: TRBJ2-4; d_gene: TRBD2; abundance: few
CDR3nt: TGTGCCAGCAGTCGTCCGGGACAGGGTTGGGAGACCCAGTACTTC; CDR3aa: CASSRPGQGWETQYF; v_gene: TRBV7-9; j_gene: TRBJ2-5; d_gene: TRBD1; abundance: few
CDR3nt: TGTGCCTGGAGTGGCACTAGCGGGTACACAGATACGCAGTATTTT; CDR3aa: CAWSGTSGYTDTQYF; v_gene: TRBV30; j_gene: TRBJ2-3; d_gene: TRBD2; abundance: NA
CDR3nt: TGCGCCAGCAGCTTGAGGACCTGGTACCAAGAGACCCAGTACTTC; CDR3aa: CASSLRTWYQETQYF; v_gene: TRBV5-1; j_gene: TRBJ2-5; d_gene: NA; abundance: NA
CDR3nt: TGCAGCGTTGTAAAGATGGGGCGGGCTGAAGCTTTCTTT; CDR3aa: CSVVKMGRAEAFF; v_gene: TRBV29-1; j_gene: TRBJ1-1; d_gene: NA; abundance: NA
CDR3nt: TGTGCCAGCAGCCAAGATCCGGGTAGCACTGAAGCTTTCTTT; CDR3aa: CASSQDPGSTEAFF; v_gene: TRBV4-2; j_gene: TRBJ1-1; d_gene: NA; abundance: once
CDR3nt: TGCAGCGTTGATGAAAAGCGGGTAAACAATGAGCAGTTCTTC; CDR3aa: CSVDEKRVNNEQFF; v_gene: TRBV29-1; j_gene: TRBJ2-1; d_gene: NA; abundance: few
CDR3nt: TGCGCCAGCAGCTTCTCTGCGGGAGGGCCAAGGACCGGGGAGCTGTTTTTT; CDR3aa: CASSFSAGGPRTGELFF; v_gene: TRBV5-1; j_gene: TRBJ2-2; d_gene: TRBD2; abundance: NA
CDR3nt: TGTGCCTGGAGTGGAGGTTATAATGAAAAACTGTTTTTT; CDR3aa: CAWSGGYNEKLFF; v_gene: TRBV30; j_gene: TRBJ1-4; d_gene: NA; abundance: few
CDR3nt: TGTGCCTGGAATGGCTTTAGCAATCAGCCCCAGCATTTT; CDR3aa: CAWNGFSNQPQHF; v_gene: TRBV30; j_gene: TRBJ1-5; d_gene: NA; abundance: NA
CDR3nt: TGTGCCAGCAGCTTAGGGCTAGCGAGAGTCCCCAATGAGCAGTTCTTC; CDR3aa: CASSLGLARVPNEQFF; v_gene: TRBV7-2; j_gene: TRBJ2-1; d_gene: NA; abundance: NA
CDR3nt: TGCGCCAGCAGCCTCCGGGGTGTATACACCGGGGAGCTGTTTTTT; CDR3aa: CASSLRGVYTGELFF; v_gene: TRBV4-1; j_gene: TRBJ2-2; d_gene: NA; abundance: few
CDR3nt: TGCGCCAGCAGAAGGCTAGCGGGAGTCACCGGGGAGCTGTTTTTT; CDR3aa: CASRRLAGVTGELFF; v_gene: TRBV5-1; j_gene: TRBJ2-2; d_gene: TRBD2; abundance: few
CDR3nt: TGTGCCAGCAGTGCCAGGGGGCTAGAGACCCAGTACTTC; CDR3aa: CASSARGLETQYF; v_gene: TRBV6-5; j_gene: TRBJ2-5; d_gene: TRBD1; abundance: NA
CDR3nt: TGCGCCAGCAGCCAGGGTTTTCCCTACAATGAGCAGTTCTTC; CDR3aa: CASSQGFPYNEQFF; v_gene: TRBV4-3; j_gene: TRBJ2-1; d_gene: NA; abundance: NA
CDR3nt: TGTGCCAGCAGTCCCGGCCGGGCCAGGAGGGACACTGAAGCTTTCTTT; CDR3aa: CASSPGRARRDTEAFF; v_gene: TRBV28; j_gene: TRBJ1-1; d_gene: NA; abundance: NA
CDR3nt: TGCAGCGTTGAACTGGGGTCCGGGGAGCAGTACTTC; CDR3aa: CSVELGSGEQYF; v_gene: TRBV29-1; j_gene: TRBJ2-7; d_gene: NA; abundance: NA
CDR3nt: TGTGCCAGCAGCTTGAGAAGCGGGAGGGCCGAGGAGCAGTACTTC; CDR3aa: CASSLRSGRAEEQYF; v_gene: TRBV7-9; j_gene: TRBJ2-7; d_gene: TRBD2; abundance: NA
CDR3nt: TGCAGCGTTGACAAGGGAAGAACTGAAGCTTTCTTT; CDR3aa: CSVDKGRTEAFF; v_gene: TRBV29-1; j_gene: TRBJ1-1; d_gene: NA; abundance: NA
CDR3nt: TGTGCCAGCAGCTTCACGAACAATGAGCAGTTCTTC; CDR3aa: CASSFTNNEQFF; v_gene: TRBV7-9; j_gene: TRBJ2-1; d_gene: NA; abundance: NA
CDR3nt: TGCGCCAGCAGCCACCCCTCTAGCGGGAGCAAATCCTACAATGAGCAGTTCTTC; CDR3aa: CASSHPSSGSKSYNEQFF; v_gene: TRBV4-1; j_gene: TRBJ2-1; d_gene: TRBD2; abundance: NA
CDR3nt: TGTGCCTGGAGCCCAGGACAGGTAGTACGGGAGCAGTACTTC; CDR3aa: CAWSPGQVVREQYF; v_gene: TRBV30; j_gene: TRBJ2-7; d_gene: TRBD1; abundance: few
CDR3nt: TGTGCCAGCAGTCCATGGAGTGGAGGGGGCACAGATACGCAGTATTTT; CDR3aa: CASSPWSGGGTDTQYF; v_gene: TRBV27; j_gene: TRBJ2-3; d_gene: NA; abundance: NA
CDR3nt: TGTGCCAGCAGCCACTTCCATGAGCAGTTCTTC; CDR3aa: CASSHFHEQFF; v_gene: TRBV14; j_gene: TRBJ2-1; d_gene: NA; abundance: NA
CDR3nt: TGCAGCGTTGAGGGCCCCTCTAGGTCTCCTGAAGCTTTCTTT; CDR3aa: CSVEGPSRSPEAFF; v_gene: TRBV29-1; j_gene: TRBJ1-1; d_gene: NA; abundance: few
CDR3nt: TGTGCCAGCAGTGAATCTGGGGCCAACGTCCTGACTTTC; CDR3aa: CASSESGANVLTF; v_gene: TRBV6-1; j_gene: TRBJ2-6; d_gene: NA; abundance: few
CDR3nt: TGTGCCAGCAGCTTAGGACTCGCCAAAAACATTCAGTACTTC; CDR3aa: CASSLGLAKNIQYF; v_gene: TRBV7-9; j_gene: TRBJ2-4; d_gene: NA; abundance: NA
CDR3nt: TGTGCCAGCAGCTTAGAGGGACAGTACAATGAAAAACTGTTTTTT; CDR3aa: CASSLEGQYNEKLFF; v_gene: TRBV7-9; j_gene: TRBJ1-4; d_gene: TRBD1; abundance: NA
CDR3nt: TGCAGCGTTGGCGAATTGACCCAGTACTTC; CDR3aa: CSVGELTQYF; v_gene: TRBV29-1; j_gene: TRBJ2-5; d_gene: NA; abundance: NA
CDR3nt: TGTGCCAGCAGCCAGACACATTACGAGCAGTACTTC; CDR3aa: CASSQTHYEQYF; v_gene: TRBV7-9; j_gene: TRBJ2-7; d_gene: NA; abundance: few
CDR3nt: TGTGCCAGCAGCACAGCGGGCCTAGCCCCTACCAATGAGCAGTTCTTC; CDR3aa: CASSTAGLAPTNEQFF; v_gene: TRBV11-1; j_gene: TRBJ2-1; d_gene: NA; abundance: NA
CDR3nt: TGCGCCAGCAGCTTGTTAGCCGGGGAGCTGTTTTTT; CDR3aa: CASSLLAGELFF; v_gene: TRBV5-1; j_gene: TRBJ2-2; d_gene: NA; abundance: NA
CDR3nt: TGTGCCAGCAGCCAAGATGCCAGCGGATACCAAGAGACCCAGTACTTC; CDR3aa: CASSQDASGYQETQYF; v_gene: TRBV4-2; j_gene: TRBJ2-5; d_gene: NA; abundance: few
CDR3nt: TGTGCCAGCAGTGAAATATCGGCCGAGCAGTACTTC; CDR3aa: CASSEISAEQYF; v_gene: TRBV2; j_gene: TRBJ2-7; d_gene: NA; abundance: NA
CDR3nt: TGTGCCAGCACTCGAACGAATGAGCAGTTCTTC; CDR3aa: CASTRTNEQFF; v_gene: TRBV2; j_gene: TRBJ2-1; d_gene: NA; abundance: few
CDR3nt: TGTGCCAGCTCACATCGGGCAGGGCCGACCTCCTACAATGAGCAGTTCTTC; CDR3aa: CASSHRAGPTSYNEQFF; v_gene: TRBV18; j_gene: TRBJ2-1; d_gene: NA; abundance: few
CDR3nt: TGTGCCAGCAGTGACGATGGATTCGCTAGCACAGATACGCAGTATTTT; CDR3aa: CASSDDGFASTDTQYF; v_gene: TRBV2; j_gene: TRBJ2-3; d_gene: NA; abundance: few
CDR3nt: TGTGCCAGCAGCAGTCCCGGGGGGAGCTCCTACAATGAGCAGTTCTTC; CDR3aa: CASSSPGGSSYNEQFF; v_gene: TRBV11-2; j_gene: TRBJ2-1; d_gene: TRBD2; abundance: NA